The T cell receptor (beta chain) under discussion was sequenced for a study of neurological immune-mediated disorders. Study observations and caveats: HTLV-1-associated myelopathy had the most TCR clonal expansion, and multiple sclerosis had the least, less than healthy controls. The absence of any CDR3 amino acid sequence shared by expanded clones across subjects suggests that repertoires were private in all groups.

This clonotype was seen many times. Its matching antigen is unknown. With 10-nucleotide random UMIs included, cDNA was synthesized by 5'RACE. A single record per CDR3 protein comes from TCRdb applying MiXCR to the 5' RACE reads. Of about 39,000 distinct CDR3 sequences detected, 6.5% to 8.5% appear once; the ten largest clones hold just over 5.5%. The V gene's germline CDR1 is SGHRS and CDR2 YFSETQ. The CDR3 contains 14 residues. The V gene lost 3 bases and the J gene lost 1 base, with 8 bases spanning the gap. In Maryland, USA, blood bank volunteers were the healthy controls. The receptor comes from a middle-aged man in good health. Sequencing was carried out using CD4+ T cells from blood. V is TRBV5-1 and J is TRBJ2-4; D might be TRBD1 or TRBD2, each matching 5 bases. The CDR3 reads CASSWDRAKNIQYF. CDR3 bases: TGCGCCAGCAGCTGGGACCGGGCCAAAAACATTCAGTACTTC.